Listed below are T cell receptor beta chains from one sample, sequenced in a study of CD8 T cells in Susac syndrome. Using its own MiXCR run on the immunoSEQ multiplex PCR reads, TCRdb lists one record per CDR3 protein. The sample holds 160,000 or so distinct CDR3 sequences, just under 95% seen once. The sample consisted of CD8+ T cells from PBMCs. All receptors derive from a human donor with multiple sclerosis. CDR3s include the opening cysteine and the closing phenylalanine or tryptophan. The order of the fields is CDR3 DNA, CDR3 protein, J gene, V gene, clone size, D gene. A D gene is named only where the DNA matches it firmly. Clone size, where shown, is once, few, many, or a class for clones that have expanded.

cdr3_nt: TGCAGCGTTACCGGGACAGGGGTAGATGGCTACACCTTC
cdr3_aa: CSVTGTGVDGYTF
j_call: TRBJ1-2
v_call: TRBV29-1
clone_size: -
d_call: TRBD1

cdr3_nt: TGTGCCAGTAGTTATCATATTAACACTGAAGCTTTCTTT
cdr3_aa: CASSYHINTEAFF
j_call: TRBJ1-1
v_call: TRBV19
clone_size: -
d_call: -

cdr3_nt: TGTGCCAGCAGCCCAGACGGACTAGCGGATACAGATACGCAGTATTTT
cdr3_aa: CASSPDGLADTDTQYF
j_call: TRBJ2-3
v_call: TRBV9
clone_size: -
d_call: TRBD2

cdr3_nt: TGCAGCGTGGACGGACTCTCTGTCACTGAAGCTTTCTTT
cdr3_aa: CSVDGLSVTEAFF
j_call: TRBJ1-1
v_call: TRBV29-1
clone_size: -
d_call: -

cdr3_nt: TGTGCCAGCAGTTACTCGGGGGAGACCCAGTACTTC
cdr3_aa: CASSYSGETQYF
j_call: TRBJ2-5
v_call: TRBV6-6
clone_size: -
d_call: -

cdr3_nt: TGTGCCACCAGCAGAGTCCACGACCCGGGGGTGGAGAGCTCCTACGAGCAGTACTTC
cdr3_aa: CATSRVHDPGVESSYEQYF
j_call: TRBJ2-7
v_call: TRBV15
clone_size: once
d_call: -

cdr3_nt: TGCAGTGTGCCTAGCAGTGAGAGCTCCTACAATGAGCAGTTCTTC
cdr3_aa: CSVPSSESSYNEQFF
j_call: TRBJ2-1
v_call: TRBV20-1
clone_size: -
d_call: -

cdr3_nt: TGTGCCAGCAGCCGCGGTACAGGGGTGAACACTGAAGCTTTCTTT
cdr3_aa: CASSRGTGVNTEAFF
j_call: TRBJ1-1
v_call: TRBV9
clone_size: -
d_call: TRBD1

cdr3_nt: TGCAGTGCGCGCCAGGGGTCTGAAGCTTTCTTT
cdr3_aa: CSARQGSEAFF
j_call: TRBJ1-1
v_call: TRBV20-1
clone_size: once
d_call: -

cdr3_nt: TGCAGTGCTAGCCGGGAGGGGAAGGAGACTGAAGCTTTCTTT
cdr3_aa: CSASREGKETEAFF
j_call: TRBJ1-1
v_call: TRBV20-1
clone_size: -
d_call: -

cdr3_nt: TGTGCCAGCAGTGAATGGAGGATAAGGGTTAATTCACCCCTCCACTTT
cdr3_aa: CASSEWRIRVNSPLHF
j_call: TRBJ1-6
v_call: TRBV2
clone_size: -
d_call: -

cdr3_nt: TGTGCCAGCAGCGTAGGTCTCCAGGACAGCACAGATACGCAGTATTTT
cdr3_aa: CASSVGLQDSTDTQYF
j_call: TRBJ2-3
v_call: TRBV9
clone_size: -
d_call: -

cdr3_nt: TGCGCCAGCAGCTTAGAGGGGCCCACGACCGTCTATGGCTACACCTTC
cdr3_aa: CASSLEGPTTVYGYTF
j_call: TRBJ1-2
v_call: TRBV5-1
clone_size: -
d_call: -

cdr3_nt: TGCGCCAGCAGCTCCTACCCCGACAGCGGAACCTACGAGCAGTACTTC
cdr3_aa: CASSSYPDSGTYEQYF
j_call: TRBJ2-7
v_call: TRBV5-1
clone_size: -
d_call: -

cdr3_nt: TGTGCCAGCAGACCCCTAGGGGGCTTACGCAATGAGCAGTTCTTC
cdr3_aa: CASRPLGGLRNEQFF
j_call: TRBJ2-1
v_call: TRBV12-3/TRBV12-4
clone_size: -
d_call: TRBD1

cdr3_nt: TGTGCCAGCAGCCTAGAGGACAGGTTCTCCGCCTACGAGCAGTACTTC
cdr3_aa: CASSLEDRFSAYEQYF
j_call: TRBJ2-7
v_call: TRBV9
clone_size: -
d_call: TRBD1

cdr3_nt: TGTGCCAGCGGGGGGATAGGTCAGCCCCAGCATTTT
cdr3_aa: CASGGIGQPQHF
j_call: TRBJ1-5
v_call: TRBV7-9
clone_size: -
d_call: -

cdr3_nt: TGTGCCAGCAGCTGGGGGACAGGGGGCGCCACGGGTGAGACCCAGTACTTC
cdr3_aa: CASSWGTGGATGETQYF
j_call: TRBJ2-5
v_call: TRBV7-9
clone_size: -
d_call: TRBD1

cdr3_nt: TGCAGCCCACGACGGGGGAACACTGAAGCTTTCTTT
cdr3_aa: CSPRRGNTEAFF
j_call: TRBJ1-1
v_call: TRBV29-1
clone_size: -
d_call: -

cdr3_nt: TGTGCCAGCAGCCTGGGGGGCGCAGGTACGCAGTATTTT
cdr3_aa: CASSLGGAGTQYF
j_call: TRBJ2-3
v_call: TRBV5-6
clone_size: -
d_call: -

cdr3_nt: TGTGCCAGCAGTCCTAGCGGAGGGGACAGGGGCTACGAGCAGTACTTC
cdr3_aa: CASSPSGGDRGYEQYF
j_call: TRBJ2-7
v_call: TRBV27
clone_size: -
d_call: TRBD1

cdr3_nt: TGTGCCTGGAGCGCAGGGGTGGCGTACACTGAAGCTTTCTTT
cdr3_aa: CAWSAGVAYTEAFF
j_call: TRBJ1-1
v_call: TRBV30
clone_size: -
d_call: -

cdr3_nt: TGTGCCAGCAGCCAATCGCCGACAGGGCCCACTGAAGCTTTCTTT
cdr3_aa: CASSQSPTGPTEAFF
j_call: TRBJ1-1
v_call: TRBV3-1
clone_size: -
d_call: TRBD1

cdr3_nt: TGTGCCAGCAGCTTAGGCGCAGGAGTAGAGGGCTACACCTTC
cdr3_aa: CASSLGAGVEGYTF
j_call: TRBJ1-2
v_call: TRBV7-9
clone_size: -
d_call: -

cdr3_nt: TGTGCCAGCAGTTTAGGGCAGCCCTACGAGCAGTACTTC
cdr3_aa: CASSLGQPYEQYF
j_call: TRBJ2-7
v_call: TRBV27
clone_size: few
d_call: -

cdr3_nt: TGCAGCGTTGCTGACGGCCTCTATGGCTACACCTTC
cdr3_aa: CSVADGLYGYTF
j_call: TRBJ1-2
v_call: TRBV29-1
clone_size: -
d_call: -

cdr3_nt: TGTGCCAGCAGTTTTGGGGGACAGGGACTCTCGAGACACAATGAGCAGTTCTTC
cdr3_aa: CASSFGGQGLSRHNEQFF
j_call: TRBJ2-1
v_call: TRBV12-3/TRBV12-4
clone_size: -
d_call: TRBD1

cdr3_nt: TGCAGTGCTAGAGTACCTGGCGCCTGGAACACTGAAGCTTTCTTT
cdr3_aa: CSARVPGAWNTEAFF
j_call: TRBJ1-1
v_call: TRBV20-1
clone_size: -
d_call: -

cdr3_nt: TGCAGCGTTGAGAAGTGGGGCGCTGATCTAACCTACGAGCAGTACTTC
cdr3_aa: CSVEKWGADLTYEQYF
j_call: TRBJ2-7
v_call: TRBV29-1
clone_size: -
d_call: -

cdr3_nt: TGTGCCAGCAGCTTCACCGATGGGTCGCGAGAGACCCAGTACTTC
cdr3_aa: CASSFTDGSRETQYF
j_call: TRBJ2-5
v_call: TRBV7-9
clone_size: -
d_call: -

cdr3_nt: TGTGCCAGTAGTATAGATCTGGCGCCAACCTACGAGCAGTACTTC
cdr3_aa: CASSIDLAPTYEQYF
j_call: TRBJ2-7
v_call: TRBV19
clone_size: -
d_call: -

cdr3_nt: TGTGCCAGCAGCTCCCCCGGGGGTCACAATGAGCAGTTCTTC
cdr3_aa: CASSSPGGHNEQFF
j_call: TRBJ2-1
v_call: TRBV11-2
clone_size: -
d_call: -

cdr3_nt: TGCAGTGACGCACGCGGGGGGGCGTGCGAGCAGTACTTC
cdr3_aa: CSDARGGACEQYF
j_call: TRBJ2-7
v_call: TRBV20-1
clone_size: -
d_call: TRBD2

cdr3_nt: TGCAGTGCTACGCCGGGCCCCAACTACGAGCAGTACTTC
cdr3_aa: CSATPGPNYEQYF
j_call: TRBJ2-7
v_call: TRBV20-1
clone_size: once
d_call: -

cdr3_nt: TGTGCCAGCAGTTTGGTAAGGCTAGCGGGGCTCTCCTACGAGCAGTACTTC
cdr3_aa: CASSLVRLAGLSYEQYF
j_call: TRBJ2-7
v_call: TRBV12-3/TRBV12-4
clone_size: -
d_call: TRBD2

cdr3_nt: TGTGCCAGCAGATATTTTTCGAACACTGAAGCTTTCTTT
cdr3_aa: CASRYFSNTEAFF
j_call: TRBJ1-1
v_call: TRBV13
clone_size: -
d_call: -

cdr3_nt: TGTGCCAGCAGCCGGACTAGCGGGGGGGCCTACGAGCAGTACTTC
cdr3_aa: CASSRTSGGAYEQYF
j_call: TRBJ2-7
v_call: TRBV7-9
clone_size: -
d_call: TRBD2

cdr3_nt: TGTGCCAGCAGCTTATCCCCCGGACAGGGGCTTTCCTACGAGCAGTACTTC
cdr3_aa: CASSLSPGQGLSYEQYF
j_call: TRBJ2-7
v_call: TRBV7-9
clone_size: -
d_call: TRBD1

cdr3_nt: TGTGCCAGCAGCGGACACAAGAACGCTGAAGCTTTCTTT
cdr3_aa: CASSGHKNAEAFF
j_call: TRBJ1-1
v_call: TRBV27
clone_size: -
d_call: -

cdr3_nt: TGTGCCAGCAGCTTAAGCCGGGGCAACGAGCAGTACTTC
cdr3_aa: CASSLSRGNEQYF
j_call: TRBJ2-7
v_call: TRBV7-9
clone_size: -
d_call: -

cdr3_nt: TGTGCCTGGAGCCACGTAGGGCGGGAGCAGTTCTTC
cdr3_aa: CAWSHVGREQFF
j_call: TRBJ2-1
v_call: TRBV30
clone_size: once
d_call: -

cdr3_nt: TGCAGCGCGACGCCGGGACTAGAGTACAATGAGCAGTTCTTC
cdr3_aa: CSATPGLEYNEQFF
j_call: TRBJ2-1
v_call: TRBV29-1
clone_size: -
d_call: TRBD2

cdr3_nt: TGTGCCAGCACCTATAAATGGGGGGGCACTGAAGCTTTCTTT
cdr3_aa: CASTYKWGGTEAFF
j_call: TRBJ1-1
v_call: TRBV27
clone_size: -
d_call: -